The rows below give T cell receptor beta chains drawn from one sample of a study of beta chain features in type 1 diabetes. Generated by immunoSEQ multiplex PCR, the TCRdb table keeps only in-frame clones and is missing some. The data show under 950,000 clones, with about a sixth seen just once and 0.02% to 0.025% held by the top ten. The sequenced material came from naive CD4+ T cells from blood. These receptors were obtained from a woman in her late teens or twenties in good health. CDR3s include the opening cysteine and the closing phenylalanine or tryptophan. The order of the fields is clone size, J gene, V gene, D gene, CDR3 DNA, CDR3 protein. D genes are given only for firm matches. Expanded clones get a size class; other rows say once, few or many, or leave the size out.

few | TRBJ2-5 | TRBV5-1 | TRBD2 | TGCGCCAGCAGCCAAGGGACTAGCGGGAGTGAGACCCAGTACTTC | CASSQGTSGSETQYF
. | TRBJ2-7 | TRBV9 | TRBD1 | TGTGCCAGCAGCGTAGCGCCCCGGACAGGGGACGAGCAGTACTTC | CASSVAPRTGDEQYF
few | TRBJ2-3 | TRBV7-3 | . | TGTGCCAGCAGCTTAGGCCTAGCTTCCGAGTATACGCAGTATTTT | CASSLGLASEYTQYF
few | TRBJ1-5 | TRBV28 | TRBD1 | TGTGCCAGCAGCCGAACGGGACAGGGAAATCAGCCCCAGCATTTT | CASSRTGQGNQPQHF
many | TRBJ2-1 | TRBV10-3 | . | TGTGCCATCAGGTTGGCGGACGAGCAGTTCTTC | CAIRLADEQFF
. | TRBJ2-7 | TRBV7-9 | . | TGTGCCAGCAGCTTAGCGCCCCGGTCTAGTAGTTTCTACGAGCAGTACTTC | CASSLAPRSSSFYEQYF
few | TRBJ2-5 | TRBV12-5 | . | TGTGCTAGCCACATAATTAGGGGGGGCTCGGAGACCCAGTACTTC | CASHIIRGGSETQYF
. | TRBJ2-1 | TRBV4-1 | . | TGCGCCAGCAGCCAAGATACCCGTCCACCCCCCTACAATGAGCAGTTCTTC | CASSQDTRPPPYNEQFF
. | TRBJ2-7 | TRBV18 | . | TGTGCCAGCTCACCAGAGGTTACCTACGAGCAGTACTTC | CASSPEVTYEQYF
few | TRBJ2-1 | TRBV6-1 | . | TGTGCCAGCAGTGCATTACTAGGTGAGAGATCCTACAATGAGCAGTTCTTC | CASSALLGERSYNEQFF
. | TRBJ2-3 | TRBV4-2 | . | TGTGCCAGCAGCCGGACCTTGGTGACAGATACGCAGTATTTT | CASSRTLVTDTQYF
few | TRBJ2-7 | TRBV5-1 | . | TGCGCCAGCATGGGGGACGACTACGAGCAGTACTTC | CASMGDDYEQYF
. | TRBJ2-2 | TRBV6-5 | . | TGTGCCAGCAGTTTAACTAGCTTCGCCGGGGAGCTGTTTTTT | CASSLTSFAGELFF
few | TRBJ2-5 | TRBV7-2 | TRBD1 | TGTGCCAGCAGCTATAACGGACAGGGCCTTGGGGAGACCCAGTACTTC | CASSYNGQGLGETQYF
. | TRBJ2-7 | TRBV7-2 | . | TGTGCCAGCAGCTCGGCCCGAACCTACGAGCAGTACTTC | CASSSARTYEQYF
few | TRBJ1-5 | TRBV19 | TRBD1 | TGTGCCAGTAGACAGGGGACATGGGATCAGCCCCAGCATTTT | CASRQGTWDQPQHF
few | TRBJ2-7 | TRBV19 | . | TGTGCCAGTAGTAATGAGAACGAGCAGTACTTC | CASSNENEQYF
few | TRBJ2-5 | TRBV7-9 | . | TGTGCCAGCAGCTTAAGAGTAATGCAAGAGACCCAGTACTTC | CASSLRVMQETQYF
. | TRBJ2-1 | TRBV6-5 | . | TGTGCCAGCAGTTACCGGGCCAGAAACAATGAGCAGTTCTTC | CASSYRARNNEQFF
few | TRBJ2-1 | TRBV6-6 | . | TGTGCCAGCAGTGATGGTGGACGAAGGTTCTTC | CASSDGGRRFF
. | TRBJ2-7 | TRBV6-6 | TRBD2 | TGTGCCAGCAGTTACACCCTAGCGGCTGGATACGAGCAGTACTTC | CASSYTLAAGYEQYF
. | TRBJ1-5 | TRBV7-3 | . | TGTGCCAGCAGCTTGGGCAGAGATCAGCCCCAGCATTTT | CASSLGRDQPQHF